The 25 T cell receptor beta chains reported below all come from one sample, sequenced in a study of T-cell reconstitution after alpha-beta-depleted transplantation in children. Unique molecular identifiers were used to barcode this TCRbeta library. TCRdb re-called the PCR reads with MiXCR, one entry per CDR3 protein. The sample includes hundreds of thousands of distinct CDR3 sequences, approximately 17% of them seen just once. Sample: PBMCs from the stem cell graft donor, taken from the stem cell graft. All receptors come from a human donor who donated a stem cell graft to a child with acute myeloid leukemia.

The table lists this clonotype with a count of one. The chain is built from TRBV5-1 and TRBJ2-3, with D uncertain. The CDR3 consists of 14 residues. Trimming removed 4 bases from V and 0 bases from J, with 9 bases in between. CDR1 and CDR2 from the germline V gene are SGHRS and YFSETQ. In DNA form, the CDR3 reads TGCGCCAGCAGCGCCACTACCAGCACAGATACGCAGTATTTT. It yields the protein CASSATTSTDTQYF.

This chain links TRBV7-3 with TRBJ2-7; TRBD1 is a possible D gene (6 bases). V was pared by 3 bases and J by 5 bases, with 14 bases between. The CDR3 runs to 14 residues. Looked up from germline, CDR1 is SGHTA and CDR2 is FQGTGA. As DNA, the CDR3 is TGTGCCAGCAGCTTCGGGGACACTACTGACGAGCAGTACTTC. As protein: CASSFGDTTDEQYF.

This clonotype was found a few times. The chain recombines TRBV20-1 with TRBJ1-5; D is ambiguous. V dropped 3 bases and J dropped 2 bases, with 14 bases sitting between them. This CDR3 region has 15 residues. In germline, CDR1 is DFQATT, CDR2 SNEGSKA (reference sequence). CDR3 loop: CSASHHDRGNQPQHF. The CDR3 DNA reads TGCAGTGCTAGTCACCACGACCGGGGCAATCAGCCCCAGCATTTT.

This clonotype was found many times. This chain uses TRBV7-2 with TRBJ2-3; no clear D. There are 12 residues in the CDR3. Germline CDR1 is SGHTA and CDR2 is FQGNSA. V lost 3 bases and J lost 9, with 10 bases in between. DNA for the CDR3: TGTGCCAGCAGCTTCGGCGGTAGCACGCAGTATTTT. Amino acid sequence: CASSFGGSTQYF. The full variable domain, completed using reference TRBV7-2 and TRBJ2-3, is GAGVSQSPSNKVTEKGKDVELRCDPISGHTALYWYRQSLGQGLEFLIYFQGNSAPDKSGLPSDRFSAERTGGSVSTLTIQRTQQEDSAVYLCASSFGGSTQYFGPGTRLTVL.

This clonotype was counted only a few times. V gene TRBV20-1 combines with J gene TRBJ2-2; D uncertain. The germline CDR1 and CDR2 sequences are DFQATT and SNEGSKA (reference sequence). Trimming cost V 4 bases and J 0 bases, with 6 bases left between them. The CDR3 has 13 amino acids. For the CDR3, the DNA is TGCAGTGCTATGGCGGCGAACACCGGGGAGCTGTTTTTT. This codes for CSAMAANTGELFF.

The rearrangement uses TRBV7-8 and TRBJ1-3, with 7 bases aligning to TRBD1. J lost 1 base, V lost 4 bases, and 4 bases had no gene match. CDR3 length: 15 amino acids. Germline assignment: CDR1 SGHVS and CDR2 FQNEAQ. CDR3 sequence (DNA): TGTGCCAGCAGCTCATCCAGGGGGTCTGGAAACACCATATATTTT. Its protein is CASSSSRGSGNTIYF.

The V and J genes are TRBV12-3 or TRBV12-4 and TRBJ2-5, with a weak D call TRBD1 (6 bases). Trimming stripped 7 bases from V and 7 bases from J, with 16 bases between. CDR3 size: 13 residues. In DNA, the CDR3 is TGTGCCAGCATCCTAGGATTAGGGGGGACCCAGTACTTC. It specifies CASILGLGGTQYF.

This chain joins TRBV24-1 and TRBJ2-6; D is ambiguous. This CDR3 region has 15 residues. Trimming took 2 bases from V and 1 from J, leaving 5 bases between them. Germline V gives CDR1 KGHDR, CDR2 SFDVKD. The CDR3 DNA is TGTGCCACCAGTGATTACCGGTCTGGGGCCAACGTCCTGACTTTC. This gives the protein CATSDYRSGANVLTF.

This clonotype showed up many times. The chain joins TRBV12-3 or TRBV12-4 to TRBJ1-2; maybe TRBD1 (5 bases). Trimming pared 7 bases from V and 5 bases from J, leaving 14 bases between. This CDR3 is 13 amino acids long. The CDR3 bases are TGTGCCAGCACCGAGGAGACAGCGTATGGCTACACCTTC. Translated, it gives CASTEETAYGYTF.

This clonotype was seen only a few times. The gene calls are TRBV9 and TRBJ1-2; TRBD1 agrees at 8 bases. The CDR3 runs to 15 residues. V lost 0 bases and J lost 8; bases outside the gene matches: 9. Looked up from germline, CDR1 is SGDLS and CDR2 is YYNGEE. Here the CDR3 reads CASSVAGQGRRGYTF. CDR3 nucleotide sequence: TGTGCCAGCAGCGTAGCCGGACAGGGACGTCGGGGCTACACCTTC.

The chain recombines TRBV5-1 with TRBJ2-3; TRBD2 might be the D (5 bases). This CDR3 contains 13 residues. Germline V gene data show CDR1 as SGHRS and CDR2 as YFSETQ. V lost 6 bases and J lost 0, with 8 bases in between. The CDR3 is CASMRRSTDTQYF. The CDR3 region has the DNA TGCGCCAGCATGAGGAGGAGCACAGATACGCAGTATTTT.

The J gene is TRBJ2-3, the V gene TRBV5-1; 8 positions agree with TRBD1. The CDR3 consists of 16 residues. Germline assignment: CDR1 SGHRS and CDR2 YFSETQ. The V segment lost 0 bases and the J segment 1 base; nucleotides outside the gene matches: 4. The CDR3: CASSLVGTGRTDTQYF. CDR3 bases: TGCGCCAGCAGCTTGGTTGGGACAGGCCGCACAGATACGCAGTATTTT.

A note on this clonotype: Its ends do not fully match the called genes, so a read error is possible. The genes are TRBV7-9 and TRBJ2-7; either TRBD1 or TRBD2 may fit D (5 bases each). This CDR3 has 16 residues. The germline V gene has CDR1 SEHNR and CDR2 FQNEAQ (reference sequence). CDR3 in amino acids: CAGSLITGIYQGEQYF. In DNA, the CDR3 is TGTGCCGGCAGCTTAATCACCGGGATCTACCAGGGAGAGCAGTACTTC.

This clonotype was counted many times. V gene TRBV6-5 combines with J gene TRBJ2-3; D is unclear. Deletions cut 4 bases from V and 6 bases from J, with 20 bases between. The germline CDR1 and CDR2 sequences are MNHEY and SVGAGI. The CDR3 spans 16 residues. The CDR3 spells CASSFHGQAGFDTQYF. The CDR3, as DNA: TGTGCCAGCAGTTTCCATGGCCAGGCTGGGTTTGATACGCAGTATTTT.

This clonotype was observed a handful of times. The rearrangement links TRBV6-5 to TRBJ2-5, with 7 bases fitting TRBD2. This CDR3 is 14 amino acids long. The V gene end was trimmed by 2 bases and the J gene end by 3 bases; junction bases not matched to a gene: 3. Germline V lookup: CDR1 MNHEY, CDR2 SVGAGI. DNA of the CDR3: TGTGCCAGCAGTTACCCGGGGGGTGAAGAGACCCAGTACTTC. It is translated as CASSYPGGEETQYF.

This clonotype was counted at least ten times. The CDR3 protein is CSARALGRQLAYEQYF. The DNA of the CDR3 is TGCAGTGCTAGAGCTCTAGGACGTCAGCTGGCCTACGAGCAGTACTTC. The chain uses TRBV20-1 and TRBJ2-7; D unresolved. CDR1 and CDR2 (germline): DFQATT, SNEGSKA (reference sequence). Trimming cost V 1 base and J 2 bases, with 18 bases left between them. CDR3 size: 16 residues.

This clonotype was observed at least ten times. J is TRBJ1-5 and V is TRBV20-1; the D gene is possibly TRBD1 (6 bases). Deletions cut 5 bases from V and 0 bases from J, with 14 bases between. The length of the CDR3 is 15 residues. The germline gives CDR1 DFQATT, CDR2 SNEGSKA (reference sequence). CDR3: CSAGVGAHSNQPQHF. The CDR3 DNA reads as TGCAGTGCTGGGGTGGGGGCCCATAGCAATCAGCCCCAGCATTTT.

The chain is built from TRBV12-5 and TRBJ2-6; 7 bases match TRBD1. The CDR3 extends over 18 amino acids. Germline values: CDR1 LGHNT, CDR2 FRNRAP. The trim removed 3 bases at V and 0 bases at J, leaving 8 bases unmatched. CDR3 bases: TGTGCTAGTGGTTTTACGACAGGGCTTCGCTCTGGGGCCAACGTCCTGACTTTC. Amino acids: CASGFTTGLRSGANVLTF.

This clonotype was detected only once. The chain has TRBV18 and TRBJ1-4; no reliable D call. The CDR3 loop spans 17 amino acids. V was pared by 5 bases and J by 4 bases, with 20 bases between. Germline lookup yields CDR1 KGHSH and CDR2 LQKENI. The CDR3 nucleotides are TGTGCCAGCTCAGCACAGCTGCAGGCAGCGAGTAATGAAAAACTGTTTTTT. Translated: CASSAQLQAASNEKLFF. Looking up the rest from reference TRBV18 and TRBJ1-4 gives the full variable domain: NAGVMQNPRHLVRRRGQEARLRCSPMKGHSHVYWYRQLPEEGLKFMVYLQKENIIDESGMPKERFSAEFPKEGPSILRIQQVVRGDSAAYFCASSAQLQAASNEKLFFGSGTQLSVL.

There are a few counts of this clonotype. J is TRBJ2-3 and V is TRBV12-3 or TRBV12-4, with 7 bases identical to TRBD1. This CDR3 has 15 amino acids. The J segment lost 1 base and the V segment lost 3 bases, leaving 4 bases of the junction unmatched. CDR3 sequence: CASSLRQGGTDTQYF. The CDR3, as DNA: TGTGCCAGCAGTTTGCGACAGGGTGGCACAGATACGCAGTATTTT.

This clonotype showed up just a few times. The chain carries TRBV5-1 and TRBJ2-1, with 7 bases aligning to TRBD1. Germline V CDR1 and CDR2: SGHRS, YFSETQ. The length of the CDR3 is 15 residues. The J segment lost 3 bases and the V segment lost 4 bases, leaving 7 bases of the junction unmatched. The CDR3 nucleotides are TGCGCCAGCAGCCGTTCGCGGACAGGCTACAATGAGCAGTTCTTC. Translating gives CASSRSRTGYNEQFF.

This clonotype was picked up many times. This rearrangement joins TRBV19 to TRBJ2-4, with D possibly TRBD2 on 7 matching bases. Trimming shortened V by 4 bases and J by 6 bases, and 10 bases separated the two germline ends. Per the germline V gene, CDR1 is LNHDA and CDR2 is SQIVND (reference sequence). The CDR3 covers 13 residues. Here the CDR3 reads CASSSGGGNIQYF. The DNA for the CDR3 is TGTGCCAGTAGTAGCGGGGGCGGAAACATTCAGTACTTC.

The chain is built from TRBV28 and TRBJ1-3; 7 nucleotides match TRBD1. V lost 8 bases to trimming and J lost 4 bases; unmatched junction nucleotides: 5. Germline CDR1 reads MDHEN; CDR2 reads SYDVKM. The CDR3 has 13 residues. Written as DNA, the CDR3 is TGTGCCAGCTTGACAGGGCCGGGAAACACCATATATTTT. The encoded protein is CASLTGPGNTIYF.

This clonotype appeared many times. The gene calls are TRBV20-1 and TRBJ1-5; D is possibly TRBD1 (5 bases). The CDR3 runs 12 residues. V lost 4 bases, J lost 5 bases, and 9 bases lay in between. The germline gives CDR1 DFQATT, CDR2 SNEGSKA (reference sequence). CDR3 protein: CSAKGSDQPQHF. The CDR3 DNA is TGCAGTGCTAAGGGGTCGGATCAGCCCCAGCATTTT.

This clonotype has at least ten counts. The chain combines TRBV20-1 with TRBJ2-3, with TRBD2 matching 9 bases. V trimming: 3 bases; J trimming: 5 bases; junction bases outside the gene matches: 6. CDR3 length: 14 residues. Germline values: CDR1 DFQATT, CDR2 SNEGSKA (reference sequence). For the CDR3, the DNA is TGCAGTGCTAGCCCGGGACTAGCAATAGATACGCAGTATTTT. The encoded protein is CSASPGLAIDTQYF.